Shown below are 10 T cell receptor beta chains from a single sample sequenced in a study of control samples from healthy donors and cancer patients (TCRdb year 2020). Library preparation used the immunoSEQ multiplex PCR assay. In its TCRdb copy, this immuneACCESS table keeps in-frame sequences only and misses some clones. Where compared with another copy, unresolved V genes explain less than half of these, and the others have no known cause. The sample table shows about 190,000 clones, and 91% are seen once. 1.5% to 2% of the sample belongs to the ten largest clones. The sequencing sample was made of blood. These receptors were obtained from a man aged 25 to 40 in good health.

The rearrangement joins TRBV25-1 to TRBJ2-3; D tentatively reads TRBD1 or TRBD2 (5 bases each). The CDR3 is made up of 14 amino acids. Trimming took 1 base from V and 2 from J, leaving 7 bases between them. Germline CDR1 reads MGHDK; CDR2 reads SYGVNS. CDR3 residues: CASSESGPTDTQYF. The CDR3 nucleotides read TGTGCCAGCAGTGAATCGGGGCCCACAGATACGCAGTATTTT.

J is TRBJ2-3 and V is TRBV6-5; D call uncertain. CDR3 length equals 16 residues. Germline V lookup: CDR1 MNHEY, CDR2 SVGAGI. Trimming took off 0 bases at V and 1 base at J, with 11 bases between the two ends. CDR3 in amino acids: CASSYSYPRGTDTQYF. CDR3 sequence (DNA): TGTGCCAGCAGTTACTCGTATCCCCGGGGCACAGATACGCAGTATTTT.

The gene calls are TRBV7-3 and TRBJ2-3; tentative D call: TRBD2 (6 bases). This CDR3 has 15 amino acids. Per germline, CDR1 SGHTA and CDR2 FQGTGA. V dropped 5 bases and J dropped 0 bases, with 12 bases sitting between them. The CDR3 sequence is CASSQAGFSTDTQYF. As DNA, the CDR3 is TGTGCCAGCAGCCAAGCGGGCTTTAGCACAGATACGCAGTATTTT. The full variable domain, its missing parts supplied by reference TRBV7-3 and TRBJ2-3, is GAGVSQTPSNKVTEKGKYVELRCDPISGHTALYWYRQSLGQGPEFLIYFQGTGAADDSGLPNDRFFAVRPEGSVSTLKIQRTERGDSAVYLCASSQAGFSTDTQYFGPGTRLTVL.

V and J are TRBV19 and TRBJ1-1, with D perhaps matching TRBD1 (6 bases). From germline, CDR1 is LNHDA and CDR2 SQIVND (reference sequence). The CDR3 runs 15 residues. With 5 bases removed from V and 10 bases from J, the gap between germline ends came to 23 bases. CDR3 region: CASSSPQGPQGGAFF. The CDR3 DNA follows: TGTGCCAGTAGTTCCCCACAGGGTCCCCAAGGGGGAGCTTTCTTT.

The chain's CDR3 is CASSSQGGNEQFF. The CDR3 DNA sequence: TGTGCCAGCAGCTCACAGGGGGGCAATGAGCAGTTCTTC. This chain joins TRBV11-1 and TRBJ2-1, with TRBD1 matching 8 bases. The CDR3 spans 13 residues. V lost 4 bases, J lost 6 bases, and 2 bases stayed unmatched. Germline values: CDR1 SGHAT, CDR2 FQDESV (reference sequence).

V gene TRBV3-1 (or the pseudogene TRBV3-2) combines with J gene TRBJ2-3; 12 nucleotides line up with TRBD1. The V and J ends lost 4 bases and 4 bases, in that order; junction bases with no gene match: 9. Germline V gene lookup returns CDR1 LGHDT and CDR2 YNNKEL (reference sequence). The CDR3 length is 17 residues. DNA for the CDR3: TGTGCCAGCAGCCCACGATTGGGACAGGGGGCCGCAGATACGCAGTATTTT. It translates to CASSPRLGQGAADTQYF.

The V call is TRBV19, the J call TRBJ1-6; D gene ambiguous. CDR1 and CDR2 (germline): LNHDA, SQIVND (reference sequence). The CDR3 contains 13 residues. V dropped 5 bases and J dropped 4 bases, with 6 bases sitting between them. Written as DNA, the CDR3 is TGTGCCAGTAGTCCGCAGTATAATTCACCCCTCCACTTT. It yields the protein CASSPQYNSPLHF.

The chain uses TRBV21-1 and TRBJ1-1. TRBV21-1 is listed as a pseudogene. This CDR3 is 15 amino acids long. The CDR3 DNA is TGTGCCAGCAGCTGGCGGCGCGGTTTAAGCACTGAAGCTTTCTTT. It specifies CASSWRRGLSTEAFF.

J is TRBJ1-4 and V is TRBV30; the match to TRBD1 covers 10 bases. Germline loops: CDR1 GTSNPN, CDR2 SVGIG (reference sequence). There are 15 residues in the CDR3. V gave up 0 bases and J gave up 7 bases; unmatched junction bases: 5. The CDR3 DNA reads as TGTGCCTGGAGTGTAGGGACAGGGGTGGGTGAAAAACTGTTTTTT. This gives the protein CAWSVGTGVGEKLFF.

The genes are TRBV6-5 and TRBJ1-1; D perhaps matches TRBD1 (6 bases). Trimming stripped 6 bases from V and 6 bases from J, with 17 bases between. CDR1 is MNHEY and CDR2 is SVGAGI in the germline V gene. The CDR3 runs to 14 residues. CDR3: CASRRVQGHPEAFF. CDR3 DNA sequence: TGTGCCAGCAGGAGAGTACAGGGCCACCCTGAAGCTTTCTTT.